One and the same sample provided the 5 T cell receptor beta chains below, sequenced in a study of blood T cell repertoires in COVID-19. Sequencing was performed with immunoSEQ multiplex PCR; in TCRdb, only in-frame clones are kept and a portion is missing. The data contain around 240,000 clones, over 80% of them seen just once; the ten biggest clones take up 1.2%. The specimen sequenced was PBMCs or T cells enriched from blood (not recorded which). Receptors were obtained from a human donor in a cohort exposed to, infected with or recovered from COVID-19 (not recorded which). The donor label of this sample is uncertain.

The rearrangement joins TRBV7-9 to TRBJ2-5; the match to TRBD2 covers 8 bases. This CDR3 has 16 amino acids. The V gene's germline CDR1 is SEHNR and CDR2 FQNEAQ (reference sequence). V dropped 5 bases and J dropped 0; count of bases not matched to a gene: 8. Here the CDR3 reads CASSHPGGEYQETQYF. For the CDR3, the DNA is TGTGCCAGCAGCCATCCCGGGGGGGAGTACCAAGAGACCCAGTACTTC.

This clone appeared once. This chain uses TRBV24-1 with TRBJ2-1; TRBD1 matches 10 bases. The trim removed 4 bases at V and 4 bases at J, leaving 3 bases unmatched. Germline-derived CDR1 and CDR2 are KGHDR and SFDVKD. This CDR3 comprises 15 residues. The CDR3 is CATSDRTGGYNEQFF. DNA for the CDR3: TGTGCCACCAGTGACCGGACAGGGGGTTACAATGAGCAGTTCTTC.

The chain combines TRBV10-3 with TRBJ1-5; 11 bases match TRBD1. The germline V gene encodes CDR1 ENHRY and CDR2 SYGVKD. The CDR3 runs 14 residues. The V and J ends lost 4 bases and 5 bases, in that order; junction bases with no gene match: 1. CDR3 amino acids: CAISGTGGDQPQHF. As DNA, the CDR3 is TGTGCCATCAGTGGGACAGGGGGCGATCAGCCCCAGCATTTT.

The chain couples TRBV7-9 to TRBJ2-5; TRBD1 agrees at 8 bases. CDR3 length: 13 amino acids. In germline, CDR1 is SEHNR, CDR2 FQNEAQ (reference sequence). V lost 3 bases and J lost 4; bases outside the gene matches: 1. The CDR3 protein is CASSLTGVETQYF. The CDR3 DNA follows: TGTGCCAGCAGCTTGACAGGGGTAGAGACCCAGTACTTC.

The rearrangement joins TRBV6-2 or TRBV6-3 to TRBJ1-2; 7 nucleotides align to TRBD1. In germline, CDR1 is MNHEY, CDR2 SVGEGT. V shed 2 bases and J 7 bases; nucleotides not matched to a gene: 4. This CDR3 region has 13 residues. CDR3 loop: CASSYADRAGYTF. CDR3 DNA: TGTGCCAGCAGTTACGCCGACAGGGCTGGCTACACCTTC.